This TCR beta chain was recorded in a study of blood T cell repertoires in COVID-19. Whole-study context: Material from acute and convalescent COVID-19 was sourced from the United States, Italy and Spain. T cells, B-cell-depleted T cells, or PBMCs provided the cDNA or gDNA that served as material.

Per the original methods: Researchers report that nucleated cell counts were estimated from reference gene primer amplification. The protocol was immunoSEQ multiplex PCR, while the TCRdb copy is restricted to in-frame clones and leaves out a portion. Clone size and the V and J calls come from that table; the DNA yielded D and trimming. The repertoire holds some 400,000 clones, with approximately 77% as singletons. This CDR3 contains 14 residues. In germline, CDR1 is SQVTM, CDR2 ANQGSEA. Trimming took off 3 bases at V and 5 bases at J, with 16 bases between the two ends. The V and J genes are TRBV29-1 and TRBJ1-1; weak D call: TRBD1 (6 bases). This TCR came from a human donor with acute or convalescent COVID-19. The donor label of this sample is uncertain. The source material was peripheral blood. As DNA, the CDR3 is TGCAGCGTTGAGATAAGGGGGGGAGGAACTGAAGCTTTCTTT. Protein: CSVEIRGGGTEAFF.